A single TCR beta chain is shown here with its context. The antigen this receptor binds is unknown. The record has no base qualities; no much larger clone is one base away. The time point label on this specimen signifies: about 28 days (+/-7) after the second vaccine dose. Because spike-specific TCR depth and breadth did not differ between the two schedules, AZD1222 recipients who got a second dose at roughly 4 weeks were pooled with those who got a second dose at roughly 12 weeks. Vaccinee samples came from UK trials COV001 and COV002, including a single-blind randomized controlled phase 2/3 trial of AZD1222 (ChAdOx1 nCoV-19) in healthy adults. For TCRbeta chain sequencing, PBMC samples from trial participants were taken at day 0 and at day 28 after the second dose. These data come from a study of T cell responses to AZD1222 COVID-19 vaccine (dated by TCRdb to the early 2020s). As for the study more broadly: TCR sequencing covered approximately 230 trial participants: 200 to 220 given two doses of AZD1222 and about 26 given two doses of MenACWY control vaccine. Trial participants were enrolled into age subgroups of 18-55, 56-69 and 70-plus years, which contained about 150, 27 and 61 TCR-sequenced participants, respectively.

The CDR3 regions of human TCRbeta chains were subjected to immunosequencing. The source study handled its data this way. Repertoire TCRs were matched against a reference library of SARS-CoV-2-specific TCRs generated with the MIRA antigen-specificity platform. Breadth meant the fraction of unique TCRs that were SARS-CoV-2-associated, whereas depth meant the fraction of total T cells that were SARS-CoV-2-associated. Each spike-specific TCR was assigned to its reactive spike region and to a CD4 or CD8 class using the MIRA data. Log10-transformed breadth and depth values were compared by one-way ANOVA with Sidak's multiple comparisons tests. Drawn from immuneACCESS, this table holds only the in-frame rearrangements with V and J called that TCRdb kept. Clones are partly lost; checked studies trace under half to an unresolved V gene and leave the rest unexplained. V, J and clone size were drawn from that table, and D and trimming were deduced from the DNA. The sample records about 46,000 clones, roughly 90% of which are singletons. The ten largest clones add up to 1% to 1.3% of the sample.

Overall results and qualifications from the work: Participants were mostly white British, with more females than males. The authors suggested clonal diversity may have been underestimated. The whole spike protein was spanned by vaccine-associated CD4 TCRs, and dominant responses were seen in regions 160-218 and 743-854. Conclusions about previously exposed vaccinees are limited because only a handful of AZD1222 recipients were SARS-CoV-2 seropositive at baseline. Reportedly, close to half of the unique spike-specific TCRs recognized epitopes lying outside the regions that are mutated in the B.1.351 and B.1.1.7 variants. Because no samples from the day 14 peak response were available, repertoires could be characterized only after the peak T cell response. A significant rise in spike-specific TCR breadth and depth was observed after two AZD1222 doses relative to day 0 and relative to MenACWY recipients. The 56-69-year group was small, and its depth increase did not reach significance, likely because of low power.

The TCR sequence derives from an adult who received the AZD1222 COVID-19 vaccine. This material consisted of peripheral blood, taken 28 days after the second AZD1222 dose.

CDR3 reads: CASSALAVSTDTQYF. The nucleotides read TGTGCCAGCAGTGCCCTTGCGGTTAGCACAGATACGCAGTATTTT. The V and J genes are TRBV2 and TRBJ2-3, with the D gene call left open. Taken from the germline V gene, the CDR1 and CDR2 loops are SNHLY and FYNNEI. The germline ends are 11 bases apart after V is trimmed by 4 bases and J by 0 bases. Counted from cysteine to phenylalanine, this CDR3 has 15 amino acids. The DNA shown is the 45-base CDR3, in frame from base 1. When the CDR3 is completed using the reference TRBV2 and TRBJ2-3 genes on either side, the full variable domain is EPEVTQTPSHQVTQMGQEVILRCVPISNHLYFYWYRQILGQKVEFLVSFYNNEISEKSEIFDDQFSVERPDGSNFTLKIRSTKLEDSAMYFCASSALAVSTDTQYFGPGTRLTVL.